This paragraph covers one T cell receptor beta chain sequence. Its antigen is still unknown. Base qualities are not recorded, but no much larger clone differs from it by a single base. The data are from a study of CD8+ T cells in alopecia areata (dated by TCRdb to the late 2010s). Concerning the study at large: The treated patients, all with moderate-to-severe alopecia areata, were enrolled in an open-label pilot trial of oral tofacitinib given at 5 to 10 mg twice daily. Tofacitinib was administered for 6 to 18 months, and 6 months of follow-up off drug were then conducted to assess delayed response and recurrence. The SALT score, which quantifies the percentage of affected scalp surface area, was used to measure disease severity in treated patients. In both human patients and the C3H/HeJ mouse model, the study applied high-throughput TCRbeta sequencing to look at T cell clonal expansion in alopecia areata. Human TCRbeta sequencing covered scalp tissue and sorted CD4+ and CD8+ peripheral blood T cells from patchy and totalis/universalis alopecia areata patients and healthy controls. Patients on tofacitinib were biopsied at baseline and after 4 and 24 weeks of treatment, and several of the patients also had a later scalp biopsy. Clonality in the scalp was compared among normal scalp (n=4), patchy alopecia areata scalp (n=8), and alopecia totalis/universalis scalp (n=8). RNA was obtained with the PAXgene miRNA kit for fixed scalp, the miRNeasy kit for PBMCs, and the RNeasy kit for mouse skin. Amplification of TCRbeta CDR3 regions was done by immunoSEQ multiplex PCR using 35 Vbeta forward primers and 13 Jbeta reverse primers. The research as a whole found: Because the treated cohort was small and included a single nonresponder, larger studies are needed to assess links between baseline CD8+ expansion and response. Many expanded lesional clones persisted in scalp and blood during tofacitinib treatment, which may partly explain relapse after stopping treatment. TCR sequences shared between patients were less clear than in mice, possibly partly because of HLA diversity in the patient population. Scalp clonality and the number of expanded CD8+ clones among the top 100 scalp clones were significantly decreased by tofacitinib. Scalp TCR repertoire analysis is complicated because resident alphabeta T cells in normal human skin are also sequenced, whereas mouse skin is dominated by gammadelta T cells. Compared with normal scalp, lesional scalp had higher clonality and more expanded CD8+ clones, particularly in alopecia totalis/universalis, a pattern that suggests antigenic drive.

The library was produced with the immunoSEQ multiplex PCR assay. For TCR sequencing, RNA was extracted from every sample and reverse transcribed into cDNA to serve as template. SuperScript III was used to make first-strand cDNA, primed with a 2:1 mix of oligo-dT and random hexamers. Amplification bias was assessed with a synthetic immune receptor repertoire, and residual bias was removed computationally. The authors processed their data as follows. Raw reads were preprocessed for error removal, and CDR3 was defined according to IMGT conventions as running from the conserved cysteine to phenylalanine. To get clonality, Shannon entropy was normalized by log2 of the number of productive unique TCRs and the result was subtracted from 1. Scalp TCRbeta sequences were cross-referenced with sorted blood CD4 and CD8 repertoires so that the CD4 or CD8 identity of scalp clones could be inferred. Not all clones reach the TCRdb copy of this immuneACCESS table, which keeps in-frame sequences only. Checked studies attribute under half of the gap to unresolved V genes and leave the rest unexplained. V and J calls and clone size come straight from that table; D and trimming were deduced from the DNA. The table for this sample lists 170,000 or so clones; 53% of them were counted only once. Approximately 10% of the sample lies in the top ten.

The intended sense of this specimen's time point label: 20 to 30 weeks on oral tofacitinib. The treatment or condition tag for this specimen amounts to: oral pan-JAK inhibitor, 5-10 mg twice daily. Peripheral blood and lesional scalp punch biopsies were obtained from patients with alopecia areata. PBMCs were separated by density centrifugation and stained for CD3, CD4 and CD8, after which CD4+ and CD8+ T cells were sorted on a FACSAria. This clonotype originated in a human donor with alopecia areata. The input for sequencing was CD8+ T cells sorted from blood, taken at week 24, from a patient treated with tofacitinib.

The CDR3 protein sequence reads: CASRLGGTGHLQPQHF. The nucleotide sequence is TGTGCCAGCAGATTAGGCGGGACAGGGCATCTTCAGCCCCAGCATTTT. The rearrangement joined TRBV7-3 to TRBJ1-5, with TRBD1 matching 9 junction bases. The germline V gene provides CDR1 SGHTA and CDR2 FQGTGA. From the cysteine up to the phenylalanine, the CDR3 has a length of 16 residues. CDR3 DNA only is kept here, 48 bases in frame from base 1. V ends up 6 bases short and J 6 bases short, with an unmatched junction base count of 12.